These 19 T cell receptor beta chains were sequenced from one sample in a study of Ad26.COV2.S vaccination and SARS-CoV-2 variants (dated by TCRdb to 2020 to 2022). Libraries came from the immunoSEQ multiplex PCR assay. TCRdb provides this immuneACCESS table in a form limited to in-frame rearrangements. Some clones are lacking; in checked studies, under half of them reflect an unresolved V gene, and why the rest are absent is not known. A total of around 340,000 clones appear in this sample, around 89% of them only once. The top ten hold approximately 5.9% of the sample. The treatment or condition label, read with the paper, signifies: around 19 received Ad26.COV2.S at low or high dose, single or two shots; about 5 received placebo; per-sample allocation not given. Repertoires of vaccine and placebo recipients were sequenced from samples collected on day 63 after the first injection. The input for sequencing was peripheral blood, taken in a trial of Ad26.COV2.S vaccine versus placebo. The receptors originated from a person aged 18 to 65 who received the Ad26.COV2.S COVID-19 vaccine or a placebo.

The chain carries TRBV18 and TRBJ2-3; 9 nucleotides line up with TRBD1. CDR1 KGHSH and CDR2 LQKENI come from the germline V gene. CDR3 length equals 16 residues. V was clipped by 4 bases and J by 0 bases; unmatched bases: 5. The CDR3 spells CASSRADRGSTDTQYF. The CDR3 DNA is TGTGCCAGCTCACGGGCGGACAGGGGAAGCACAGATACGCAGTATTTT.

The J gene is TRBJ1-2, the V gene TRBV20-1; D may be TRBD1 (6 bases). The V end was cut by 6 bases, the J end by 9 bases, with 14 bases between. Germline lookup yields CDR1 DFQATT and CDR2 SNEGSKA (reference sequence). The length of the CDR3 is 11 residues. In DNA, the CDR3 is TGCAGTGCCATAGGGGGAGTTAGCTACACCTTC. Translating it yields CSAIGGVSYTF.

The chain uses TRBV4-3 and TRBJ2-1; the match to TRBD2 covers 11 bases. J was trimmed by 4 bases and V by 0 bases; bases with no gene match: 11. Germline V gene lookup returns CDR1 LGHNA and CDR2 YSLEER. This CDR3 is 19 amino acids long. The chain's CDR3 is CASSQDLFGGTSGYNEQFF. CDR3 sequence (DNA): TGCGCCAGCAGCCAAGATTTATTTGGGGGGACTAGCGGATACAATGAGCAGTTCTTC.

CDR3 nucleotides: TGTGCCAGCAGCCAAGACTACCTAAACATTCAGTACTTC. Translated: CASSQDYLNIQYF. The chain joins TRBV3-1 (or the pseudogene TRBV3-2) to TRBJ2-4; D uncertain. Trimming removed 0 bases at V and 6 bases at J, with 6 bases between. Germline CDR1 is LGHDT and CDR2 is YNNKEL (reference sequence). CDR3 size: 13 residues.

V gene TRBV5-4 combines with J gene TRBJ2-7, with 12 positions matching TRBD2. Germline assignment: CDR1 SGHNT and CDR2 YYREEE (reference sequence). CDR3 size: 15 residues. V shed 5 bases, J shed 3 bases, and the junction held 6 bases outside the gene matches. The CDR3 loop is CASRDGLAGYYEQYF. The CDR3 nucleotides are TGTGCCAGCAGGGATGGACTAGCGGGATACTACGAGCAGTACTTC. The full variable domain, with the rest looked up from reference TRBV5-4 and TRBJ2-7, is ETGVTQSPTHLIKTRGQQVTLRCSSQSGHNTVSWYQQALGQGPQFIFQYYREEENGRGNFPPRFSGLQFPNYSSELNVNALELDDSALYLCASRDGLAGYYEQYFGPGTRLTVT.

This clone was counted between two and nine times. The chain recombines TRBV30 with TRBJ1-4; 8 bases map to TRBD1. The CDR3 is made up of 13 amino acids. V shed 3 bases, J shed 8 bases, and the junction held 5 bases outside the gene matches. Germline assignment: CDR1 GTSNPN and CDR2 SVGIG (reference sequence). CDR3 sequence reads: CAWRRTGNEKLFF. The DNA for the CDR3 is TGTGCCTGGAGACGGACAGGGAACGAAAAACTGTTTTTT.

The rearrangement uses TRBV6-5 and TRBJ1-2; unclear D gene. Germline CDR1 and CDR2: MNHEY and SVGAGI. The CDR3 is 15 amino acids. Trimming took 0 bases from V and 2 from J, leaving 10 bases between them. The CDR3 DNA sequence: TGTGCCAGCAGTTACTCGAGGCCGGAAAACTATGGCTACACCTTC. It encodes CASSYSRPENYGYTF.

The chain has TRBV6-5 and TRBJ2-7; no reliable D call. There are 14 residues in the CDR3. Germline CDR1 is MNHEY and CDR2 is SVGAGI. V lost 5 bases and J 2 bases, leaving 13 bases between the germline ends. DNA for the CDR3: TGTGCCAGCAGTCGAACTGACCTCACCTACGAGCAGTACTTC. Translated: CASSRTDLTYEQYF.

The chain couples TRBV5-4 to TRBJ1-1, with D maybe TRBD1 (5 bases). Trimming removed 6 bases at V and 1 base at J, with 10 bases between. CDR3 length: 13 residues. Germline V gives CDR1 SGHNT, CDR2 YYREEE (reference sequence). CDR3 sequence reads: CASTLGRNTEAFF. In DNA, the CDR3 is TGTGCCAGCACCCTGGGACGGAACACTGAAGCTTTCTTT.

This clone was counted once. The genes are TRBV7-3 and TRBJ1-4, with TRBD1 matching over 9 bases. This CDR3 has 14 residues. J was trimmed by 8 bases and V by 3 bases; bases with no gene match: 4. Per germline, CDR1 SGHTA and CDR2 FQGTGA. Here the CDR3 DNA reads TGTGCCAGCAGCTTCGGACAGGGGAAAGAAAAACTGTTTTTT. Protein sequence: CASSFGQGKEKLFF.

The chain carries TRBV6-2 or TRBV6-3 and TRBJ2-3, with a weak D call TRBD2 (5 bases). CDR3 size: 19 residues. Germline loops: CDR1 MNHEY, CDR2 SVGEGT. Between the trimmed V and J ends, which lost 2 bases and 2 bases, there was a span of 23 bases. The CDR3 DNA is TGTGCCAGCAGTTACCGGGGTGGGAAGGGAGCCAGCTACACAGATACGCAGTATTTT. Translation: CASSYRGGKGASYTDTQYF.

This clone was seen just once. The chain uses TRBV27 and TRBJ2-7; tentatively, D is TRBD1 or TRBD2 (5 bases each). Trimming removed 4 bases at V and 2 bases at J, with 24 bases between. Germline assignment: CDR1 MNHEY and CDR2 SMNVEV (reference sequence). The length of the CDR3 is 18 residues. CDR3: CASSSTSGRQGETYEQYF. DNA for the CDR3: TGTGCCAGCAGTTCAACGTCGGGACGGCAAGGGGAAACCTACGAGCAGTACTTC.

This chain joins TRBV4-1 and TRBJ1-2; D is uncertain. This CDR3 comprises 13 residues. Germline lookup yields CDR1 MGHRA and CDR2 YSYEKL. V lost 5 bases and J 8 bases, leaving 15 bases between the germline ends. CDR3 loop: CASSVDPGRGYTF. The CDR3 DNA reads as TGCGCCAGCAGCGTAGACCCCGGGCGAGGCTACACCTTC.

V gene TRBV11-1 combines with J gene TRBJ2-7, with D possibly being TRBD2 (6 bases). This CDR3 region has 15 residues. Trimming cost V 1 base and J 3 bases, with 13 bases left between them. Germline CDR1 SGHAT, CDR2 FQDESV (reference sequence). CDR3 DNA: TGTGCCAGCAGCTTAGAAGGGAGGCTTCGCTACGAGCAGTACTTC. Protein product: CASSLEGRLRYEQYF.

The rearrangement links TRBV28 to TRBJ1-2, with TRBD1 identical over 7 bases. Germline CDR1 is MDHEN and CDR2 is SYDVKM. The CDR3 is made up of 13 amino acids. The V segment lost 8 bases and the J segment 11 bases; nucleotides outside the gene matches: 14. CDR3 bases: TGTGCCAGCGCGCCGGGACAGAGGTTTGGATACACCTTC. This codes for CASAPGQRFGYTF.

Written as DNA, the CDR3 is TGTGCCAGTAGACAGGGTTATCAGCCCCAGCATTTT. It translates to CASRQGYQPQHF. The gene calls are TRBV19 and TRBJ1-5; D is perhaps TRBD1 (6 bases). In germline, CDR1 is LNHDA, CDR2 SQIVND (reference sequence). Trimming left V 6 bases short and J 5 bases short, with 8 bases between. CDR3 length: 12 residues.

Of note for this clone: The junction departs from germline at one end; a sequencing error may be responsible. The chain couples TRBV6-1 to TRBJ1-1; TRBD1 is a possible D gene (6 bases). There are 15 residues in the CDR3. The germline V gene has CDR1 MNHNS and CDR2 SASEGT. The CDR3 DNA sequence: TGTGCCAGCACTGAAAGGTGGACAGAGAACACTGAAGCTTTCTTT. This codes for CASTERWTENTEAFF.

This chain links TRBV6-6 with TRBJ2-7, with D perhaps TRBD2 (7 bases). Germline CDR1 MNHNY, CDR2 SVGAGI (reference sequence). Trimming stripped 5 bases from V and 0 bases from J, with 20 bases between. The CDR3 runs to 17 residues. The CDR3 DNA reads TGTGCCAGCAGTCCCCGTAGGGGGAGGGAGCGCTCCTACGAGCAGTACTTC. Amino acids: CASSPRRGRERSYEQYF.

The rearrangement links TRBV11-2 to TRBJ2-7; possible D gene TRBD1, 6 bases. CDR1 is SGHAT, CDR2 FQNNGV, per germline. Trimming left V 5 bases short and J 0 bases short, with 11 bases between. The CDR3 loop spans 14 amino acids. The CDR3 protein is CASSEYRASYEQYF. The CDR3 coding sequence is TGTGCCAGCAGCGAGTACAGGGCCTCCTACGAGCAGTACTTC.